This TCR beta chain is from a study of glioma-infiltrating T cells. Overall study findings and caveats: Above-expected tissue-blood divergence occurred in all gliomas, most in low-grade ones.

The iRepertoire nested amplicon-rescue multiplex PCR amplified TCR alpha and beta CDR3s from RNA. TCRdb redid the calling of the multiplex PCR reads with MiXCR, one entry per CDR3 protein. The sample contains 300,000 to 400,000 distinct CDR3 sequences, 41% of which appear only once. Of note for this clonotype: Its antigen is unidentified.

Germline CDR1 and CDR2: MNHNS and SASEGT. V was trimmed by 6 bases and J by 10 bases, leaving 16 bases between them. CDR3 length: 13 residues. This chain uses TRBV6-1 with TRBJ2-1; a possible D gene is TRBD2 (5 bases). The material sequenced was glioma tissue, nonneoplastic brain tissue, or PBMCs (not recorded which). This receptor was obtained from a human donor with low-grade glioma or glioblastoma, undergoing nonglioma brain surgery, or in good health (not recorded which). The CDR3, as DNA: TGTGCCAGCAGCGAATTGGGAGCCTACGAGCAGTTCTTC. Translation: CASSELGAYEQFF.